The rows below give T cell receptor beta chains drawn from one sample of a study of tumor and adjacent non-tumor tissue in lung cancer. TCRdb processed the multiplex PCR reads anew with MiXCR; each CDR3 protein has one entry. The sample contains 120,000 or so distinct CDR3 sequences, approximately 87% of which appear only once. The specimen was lung tumor tissue. These receptors all come from a man between 65 and 79 years old with non-small cell lung cancer. The CDR3 runs from the conserved cysteine through the conserved F or W. The listing skips clone size in some rows; elsewhere it reads once, few, many or a size class.

v_gene	j_gene	abundance	CDR3aa
TRBV6-2/TRBV6-3	TRBJ2-3	.	CASSYRTPQTDMQYF
TRBV10-2	TRBJ2-5	few	CTTQGDATRGGETQYF
TRBV14	TRBJ1-2	.	CASSQTYLGGYIF
TRBV29-1	TRBJ1-1	many	CSVFGQGTKAFF
TRBV29-1	TRBJ2-2	once	CSTLWIGELLF
TRBV6-1	TRBJ2-3	.	CASSVAGLAPDTQYF
TRBV6-1	TRBJ1-3	.	CANSDLTGIRNTIYF
TRBV6-5	TRBJ1-2	.	CASSRAGHAYDYTF
TRBV11-2	TRBJ2-3	.	CASSQTPGSNTQYF
TRBV29-1	TRBJ2-1	.	CAVRQRYNEQFF
TRBV6-2/TRBV6-3	TRBJ2-3	.	CVSITPGTVTDTQYF
TRBV20-1	TRBJ2-5	.	CSALKELEETQYF
TRBV6-1	TRBJ1-6	.	CANRGDSRYYSPLHF
TRBV6-1	TRBJ2-1	.	CASTNIWSQGLVYEQFF
TRBV6-5	TRBJ1-1	once	CAGRTGTWLVTEAFF
TRBV11-2	TRBJ1-4	.	CASSMVSGGKLFF
TRBV11-2	TRBJ2-7	.	CAIGLTGTEQYF
TRBV5-1	TRBJ2-3	.	CASSRATGESFGSDTQYF
TRBV10-3	TRBJ2-1	.	CAISESEPLSSNNEQFF
TRBV5-1	TRBJ2-3	.	CASSLRLAGGRDTQYF
TRBV6-6	TRBJ2-3	.	CASSYYLPPIAGTTETQYF
TRBV15	.	.	CATSRDMGIQFF
TRBV5-1	TRBJ2-6	.	CASSLVYYVANVLIF
TRBV12-3/TRBV12-4	TRBJ2-1	.	CASSTATGIHHNQQFF
TRBV20-1	TRBJ1-2	large	CSAKGGGYTF
TRBV20-1	.	.	CSATREWDMQHF
TRBV5-4	TRBJ2-4	.	CASKEQGAKNIQYF
TRBV12-3/TRBV12-4	TRBJ2-3	.	CASNGGDGTSETVTQCF
TRBV11-2	TRBJ2-1	.	CASSFTVRGWASYNEQFF
TRBV29-1	TRBJ1-1	.	CRVVVERHEAFF
TRBV6-2/TRBV6-3	TRBJ2-1	.	CASSYLRGRLQEQFF
TRBV5-5	TRBJ2-2	.	CASSSLAGGERMQPGELFF
TRBV29-1	TRBJ2-3	once	CSVETRTGRSDTQYF
TRBV10-2	TRBJ2-5	once	CATQGGATRGVDTQYF
TRBV6-6	TRBJ2-7	many	CASSWDRTSYEQYF
TRBV4-1	TRBJ1-5	.	CASSPRTGRNQPQHF
TRBV6-5	TRBJ1-2	.	CASRPPTGGPGYYGYTF
TRBV25-1	TRBJ1-5	once	CASSESGERQPQHF
TRBV4-1	TRBJ1-1	.	CASSQVPKGSATWCMNTEAFF
TRBV4-3	TRBJ2-7	many	CASSQDWAGGYEQYF
TRBV5-4	TRBJ2-5	.	CASHRTSSDWETQYF
TRBV11-1	TRBJ2-5	.	CASNLGRTNQETQYF
TRBV5-1	TRBJ1-4	.	CASSPSVAGKVNEEKLFF
TRBV4-1	TRBJ1-3	.	CVSSQIHRGRIGNTIYF
TRBV7-9	TRBJ2-3	.	CVSSGDVDTQYF
TRBV6-2/TRBV6-3	TRBJ2-1	.	CASARGSYDEQFF
TRBV7-9	TRBJ2-5	many	CASSLAVLYGTSVAQYF
TRBV29-1	TRBJ2-5	.	CSAKPYLHTGREIQYF
TRBV5-4	TRBJ2-7	.	CVNSSWGYEQYF
TRBV12-3/TRBV12-4	TRBJ1-1	.	CTSSFRDTQIAFF
TRBV11-2	TRBJ2-7	.	CASSGGSIGYEQYF